A single sample is the source of the 10 T cell receptor beta chains below, sequenced in a study of T cells in women clearing cervical HPV infection. Sequencing was performed with immunoSEQ multiplex PCR; in TCRdb, only in-frame clones are kept and a portion is missing. The sample features over 9,000 clones, with about 8% in its top ten. Sequenced: blood buffy coat. All receptors derive from a woman aged 18-70 years with a cervical HPV16 infection that either progressed to CIN3+ or cleared (not recorded which).

In regard to this clone: The read ends 3 residues early relative to the CDR3; the germline J gene fills the gap. The genes are TRBV7-2 and TRBJ2-6; a weak D match, TRBD2 (8 bases). Germline loops: CDR1 SGHTA, CDR2 FQGNSA. The CDR3 spans 15 residues. Deletions cut 9 bases from V and 0 bases from J, with 12 bases between. CDR3 sequence: CARTGTSSGANVLTF. CDR3 DNA (partial): TGTGCCAGGACAGGGACTAGCTCTGGGGCCAACGTC.

With respect to this clone: Read sequence stops 3 residues before the CDR3 end, and the germline J gene provides the missing end. The V and J genes are TRBV20-1 and TRBJ1-4; D may be TRBD1 (6 bases). The CDR3 sequence is 15 residues long. V lost 2 bases, J lost 1 base, and 11 bases lay in between. The germline gives CDR1 DFQATT, CDR2 SNEGSKA (reference sequence). CDR3 loop: CSARPGAGTNEKLFF. The covered CDR3 bases are TGCAGTGCTAGACCAGGGGCCGGAACTAATGAAAAA.

Concerning this clone: The CDR3 end is not reached by the read, which stops 3 residues before it; the germline J gene fills it in. The chain links TRBV19 to TRBJ2-2; 7 bases line up with TRBD1. The V and J ends lost 7 bases and 5 bases, in that order; junction bases with no gene match: 7. CDR1 and CDR2 from the germline V gene are LNHDA and SQIVND (reference sequence). The CDR3 has 14 residues. The sequenced CDR3 bases are TGTGCCAGTACCCGGGACAGACTTACCGGGGAG. It yields the protein CASTRDRLTGE. The entire CDR3 protein reads CASTRDRLTGELFF.

In regard to this clone: The CDR3 end lies 3 residues beyond the end of the read and is filled in from the germline J gene. The sample contains more than one DNA sequence encoding this CDR3. The chain couples TRBV7-9 to TRBJ1-1; no clear D gene. CDR1 SEHNR and CDR2 FQNEAQ come from the germline V gene (reference sequence). The CDR3 spans 13 residues. V was clipped by 5 bases and J by 3 bases, with 10 bases between them. This CDR3 reads CASSPPGDTEAFF. The CDR3 bases that were read are TGTGCCAGCAGCCCTCCCGGGGACACTGAA.

With regard to this clone: From the germline J gene comes the end of the CDR3, since the read stops 3 residues before it. V and J are TRBV14 and TRBJ1-6; D is uncertain. Trimming left V 0 bases short and J 10 bases short, with 7 bases between. The CDR3 length is 13 residues. Germline CDR1 and CDR2: SGHDN and FVKESK. The CDR3 loop reads CASSQDTRSPLHF. The sequenced part of the CDR3 DNA is TGTGCCAGCAGCCAAGATACTAGATCACCC.

Concerning this clone: The read finishes 3 residues shy of the CDR3 end, and the germline J gene is used to complete it. V is TRBV6-2 or TRBV6-3 and J is TRBJ1-5; no clear D. V was pared by 2 bases and J by 0 bases, with 5 bases between. CDR1 is MNHEY and CDR2 is SVGEGT in the germline V gene. The CDR3 contains 14 residues. The part of the CDR3 DNA that was read is TGTGCCAGCAGTTACCTAAATAGCAATCAGCCC. Translated: CASSYLNSNQP. The CDR3 as a whole reads CASSYLNSNQPQHF.

CDR3 sequence reads: CASSLQAGGTETQYF. The sequenced part of the CDR3 DNA is TGTGCCAGCAGCTTGCAGGCCGGAGGGACTGAGACC. The V gene is TRBV5-4, the J gene TRBJ2-5; a possible D gene is TRBD2 (6 bases). The CDR3 extends 3 residues past the end of the read, so its final part is completed from the germline J gene. Germline CDR1 is SGHNT and CDR2 is YYREEE (reference sequence). V was cut by 1 base and J by 5 bases, with 15 bases left in between. The CDR3 covers 15 residues.

Turning to this clone: Coverage ceases 3 residues before the CDR3 finishes, and the germline J gene fills in the end. The rearrangement links TRBV2 to TRBJ1-2; 8 bases agree with TRBD1. Germline V gene sequence: CDR1 SNHLY, CDR2 FYNNEI. With V trimmed by 5 bases and J by 3 bases, 5 bases remained unmatched. The CDR3 is made up of 14 amino acids. CDR3: CASSRQGPYYGYTF. The CDR3 bases that were read are TGTGCCAGCAGTAGACAGGGGCCCTACTATGGC.

This chain's CDR3 is CSAEGGGGNQPQHF. CDR3 DNA (partial): TGCAGTGCCGAAGGGGGGGGTGGCAATCAGCCC. The gene calls are TRBV20-1 and TRBJ1-5, with a weak D call TRBD1 (6 bases). The read stops 3 residues short of the end of the CDR3; the missing end is completed from the germline J gene. The length of the CDR3 is 14 residues. CDR1 and CDR2 (germline): DFQATT, SNEGSKA (reference sequence). V lost 6 bases and J lost 2, with 14 bases in between.

For this clone: The CDR3 end lies 3 residues beyond the end of the read and is filled in from the germline J gene. The chain employs TRBV6-4 and TRBJ1-5, with D possibly matching TRBD1 (5 bases). Germline V gene lookup returns CDR1 MRHNA and CDR2 SNTAGT. The CDR3 is made up of 22 amino acids. Trimming stripped 2 bases from V and 0 bases from J, with 29 bases between. CDR3 sequence reads: CASSDTKFDSPIYCFSNQPQHF. The covered CDR3 bases are TGTGCCAGCAGTGACACCAAGTTTGACAGCCCGATTTACTGCTTTAGCAATCAGCCC.